Listed here is a single TCR beta chain. This entry belongs to a study of cytomegalovirus exposure and HLA in healthy donors. The study ran its PCR with 60 Vbeta and 13 Jbeta primers. Profiling relied on immunoSEQ multiplex PCR, and the TCRdb table lists in-frame clones only, not all of them. The sample lists roughly 200,000 clones, 81% occurring once. Germline V gene lookup returns CDR1 SGHDT and CDR2 YYEEEE. The CDR3 totals 16 residues. V was pared by 4 bases and J by 5 bases, with 11 bases of the junction left unmatched. The V and J genes are TRBV5-6 and TRBJ1-2, with 10 bases aligning to TRBD1. What was sequenced was PBMCs. This TCR came from a man aged 35-49 years in good health and CMV-seropositive. The CDR3 loop reads CASSQSTGGEVYGYTF. DNA of the CDR3: TGTGCCAGCAGCCAGTCGACAGGGGGCGAAGTTTATGGCTACACCTTC.